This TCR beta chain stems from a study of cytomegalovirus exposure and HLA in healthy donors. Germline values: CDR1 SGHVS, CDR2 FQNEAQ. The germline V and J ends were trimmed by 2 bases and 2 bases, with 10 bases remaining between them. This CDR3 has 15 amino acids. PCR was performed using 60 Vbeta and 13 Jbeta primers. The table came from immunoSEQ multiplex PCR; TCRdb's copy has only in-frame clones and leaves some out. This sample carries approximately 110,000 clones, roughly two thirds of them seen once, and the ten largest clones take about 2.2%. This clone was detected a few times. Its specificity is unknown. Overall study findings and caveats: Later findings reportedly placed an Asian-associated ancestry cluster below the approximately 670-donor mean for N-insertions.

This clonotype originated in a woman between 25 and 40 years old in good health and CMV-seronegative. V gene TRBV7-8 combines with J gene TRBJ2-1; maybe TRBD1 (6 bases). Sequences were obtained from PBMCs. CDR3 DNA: TGTGCCAGCAGCTTATTTGAGGGGGCCTACAATGAGCAGTTCTTC. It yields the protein CASSLFEGAYNEQFF.